These 9 T cell receptor beta chains were all obtained from the same sample, sequenced in a study of T-cell reconstitution after alpha-beta-depleted transplantation in children. A TCRbeta library incorporating unique molecular identifiers was prepared. TCRdb re-analysed the PCR reads in MiXCR, keeping a single row per CDR3 protein. The data hold roughly 570,000 distinct CDR3 sequences, with 20% to 30% observed a single time. The sample consisted of PBMCs, taken before TCRalphabeta/CD19-depleted stem cell transplant. These TCRs come from a boy in the first two years of life with Wiskott-Aldrich syndrome, due to receive a stem cell transplant.

The chain couples TRBV5-1 to TRBJ2-6; D gene ambiguous. CDR3 length: 16 residues. Between the trimmed V and J ends, which lost 4 bases and 0 bases, there was a span of 11 bases. Per the germline V gene, CDR1 is SGHRS and CDR2 is YFSETQ. The CDR3 nucleotides are TGCGCCAGCAGCGGCAACCAGATCTCTGGGGCCAACGTCCTGACTTTC. It is translated as CASSGNQISGANVLTF.

This clonotype has only a few counts. The V gene is TRBV5-1, the J gene TRBJ1-1, with TRBD1 matching 10 bases. This CDR3 has 15 residues. CDR1 and CDR2 from the germline V gene are SGHRS and YFSETQ. Germline trimming cut 4 bases from V and 5 bases from J; bases unmatched to any gene: 8. The CDR3 coding sequence is TGCGCCAGCAGCCCGGACAGGGGGATTTGGACTGAAGCTTTCTTT. As protein: CASSPDRGIWTEAFF.

V and J are TRBV20-1 and TRBJ2-1; TRBD1 might be the D (5 bases). Per the germline V gene, CDR1 is DFQATT and CDR2 is SNEGSKA (reference sequence). This CDR3 has 11 amino acids. V was cut by 6 bases and J by 4 bases, with 7 bases left in between. The CDR3 nucleotides read TGCAGTGCCCAGGGATACAATGAGCAGTTCTTC. Translating it yields CSAQGYNEQFF.

CDR3 protein: CASSPGTGLYNQPQHF. The CDR3 DNA reads as TGTGCCAGCAGCCCAGGGACAGGGCTTTACAATCAGCCCCAGCATTTT. V is TRBV7-2 and J is TRBJ1-5, with TRBD1 matching over 9 bases. CDR3 size: 16 residues. The germline V gene encodes CDR1 SGHTA and CDR2 FQGNSA. The trim removed 5 bases at V and 3 bases at J, leaving 8 bases unmatched. The full variable domain, completed using reference TRBV7-2 and TRBJ1-5, is GAGVSQSPSNKVTEKGKDVELRCDPISGHTALYWYRQSLGQGLEFLIYFQGNSAPDKSGLPSDRFSAERTGGSVSTLTIQRTQQEDSAVYLCASSPGTGLYNQPQHFGDGTRLSIL.

The genes are TRBV3-1 and TRBJ2-7, with 9 nucleotides matching TRBD1. The germline gives CDR1 LGHDT, CDR2 YNNKEL (reference sequence). The CDR3 extends over 16 amino acids. V was pared by 2 bases and J by 2 bases, with 7 bases of the junction left unmatched. CDR3 in amino acids: CASSQRGGTGTYEQYF. CDR3 sequence (DNA): TGTGCCAGCAGCCAAAGGGGGGGGACAGGGACCTACGAGCAGTACTTC.

The gene calls are TRBV5-1 and TRBJ2-7; TRBD2 aligns across 11 bases. V shed 6 bases, J shed 5 bases, and the junction held 13 bases outside the gene matches. CDR1 and CDR2 (germline): SGHRS, YFSETQ. The CDR3 spans 16 residues. The CDR3 region has the DNA TGCGCCAGCACCTCATCAACTAGCGGGAGTATCGACGAGCAGTACTTC. Amino acid sequence: CASTSSTSGSIDEQYF.

The V and J genes are TRBV6-5 and TRBJ2-7; D perhaps matches TRBD2 (5 bases). The CDR3 has 15 amino acids. V lost 3 bases and J 0 bases, leaving 12 bases between the germline ends. Per germline, CDR1 MNHEY and CDR2 SVGAGI. The CDR3 region has the DNA TGTGCCAGCAGTTATGGAGGCGAAAGCTCCTACGAGCAGTACTTC. It encodes CASSYGGESSYEQYF.

The chain links TRBV15 to TRBJ2-1, with 11 bases matching TRBD2. Germline CDR1 reads LNHNV; CDR2 reads YYDKDF (reference sequence). After removal of 3 bases from V and 6 bases from J, the junction contained 4 bases not matched to a gene. CDR3 length equals 15 residues. The chain's CDR3 is CATSRGLAEANEQFF. As DNA, the CDR3 is TGTGCCACCAGCAGGGGACTAGCGGAGGCCAATGAGCAGTTCTTC.

This clonotype was seen ten or more times. It is unclear where the CDR3 begins or ends on the DNA, so no DNA is shown, and the CDR3 is as TCRdb lists it. The chain uses TRBV21-1 and TRBJ2-3; the DNA was not used to check the table's D call, TRBD2. TRBV21-1 corresponds to a pseudogene. With termini counted, the CDR3 has 20 amino acids. The CDR3 reads CASSYPVGPGSPIAQDTQYF.